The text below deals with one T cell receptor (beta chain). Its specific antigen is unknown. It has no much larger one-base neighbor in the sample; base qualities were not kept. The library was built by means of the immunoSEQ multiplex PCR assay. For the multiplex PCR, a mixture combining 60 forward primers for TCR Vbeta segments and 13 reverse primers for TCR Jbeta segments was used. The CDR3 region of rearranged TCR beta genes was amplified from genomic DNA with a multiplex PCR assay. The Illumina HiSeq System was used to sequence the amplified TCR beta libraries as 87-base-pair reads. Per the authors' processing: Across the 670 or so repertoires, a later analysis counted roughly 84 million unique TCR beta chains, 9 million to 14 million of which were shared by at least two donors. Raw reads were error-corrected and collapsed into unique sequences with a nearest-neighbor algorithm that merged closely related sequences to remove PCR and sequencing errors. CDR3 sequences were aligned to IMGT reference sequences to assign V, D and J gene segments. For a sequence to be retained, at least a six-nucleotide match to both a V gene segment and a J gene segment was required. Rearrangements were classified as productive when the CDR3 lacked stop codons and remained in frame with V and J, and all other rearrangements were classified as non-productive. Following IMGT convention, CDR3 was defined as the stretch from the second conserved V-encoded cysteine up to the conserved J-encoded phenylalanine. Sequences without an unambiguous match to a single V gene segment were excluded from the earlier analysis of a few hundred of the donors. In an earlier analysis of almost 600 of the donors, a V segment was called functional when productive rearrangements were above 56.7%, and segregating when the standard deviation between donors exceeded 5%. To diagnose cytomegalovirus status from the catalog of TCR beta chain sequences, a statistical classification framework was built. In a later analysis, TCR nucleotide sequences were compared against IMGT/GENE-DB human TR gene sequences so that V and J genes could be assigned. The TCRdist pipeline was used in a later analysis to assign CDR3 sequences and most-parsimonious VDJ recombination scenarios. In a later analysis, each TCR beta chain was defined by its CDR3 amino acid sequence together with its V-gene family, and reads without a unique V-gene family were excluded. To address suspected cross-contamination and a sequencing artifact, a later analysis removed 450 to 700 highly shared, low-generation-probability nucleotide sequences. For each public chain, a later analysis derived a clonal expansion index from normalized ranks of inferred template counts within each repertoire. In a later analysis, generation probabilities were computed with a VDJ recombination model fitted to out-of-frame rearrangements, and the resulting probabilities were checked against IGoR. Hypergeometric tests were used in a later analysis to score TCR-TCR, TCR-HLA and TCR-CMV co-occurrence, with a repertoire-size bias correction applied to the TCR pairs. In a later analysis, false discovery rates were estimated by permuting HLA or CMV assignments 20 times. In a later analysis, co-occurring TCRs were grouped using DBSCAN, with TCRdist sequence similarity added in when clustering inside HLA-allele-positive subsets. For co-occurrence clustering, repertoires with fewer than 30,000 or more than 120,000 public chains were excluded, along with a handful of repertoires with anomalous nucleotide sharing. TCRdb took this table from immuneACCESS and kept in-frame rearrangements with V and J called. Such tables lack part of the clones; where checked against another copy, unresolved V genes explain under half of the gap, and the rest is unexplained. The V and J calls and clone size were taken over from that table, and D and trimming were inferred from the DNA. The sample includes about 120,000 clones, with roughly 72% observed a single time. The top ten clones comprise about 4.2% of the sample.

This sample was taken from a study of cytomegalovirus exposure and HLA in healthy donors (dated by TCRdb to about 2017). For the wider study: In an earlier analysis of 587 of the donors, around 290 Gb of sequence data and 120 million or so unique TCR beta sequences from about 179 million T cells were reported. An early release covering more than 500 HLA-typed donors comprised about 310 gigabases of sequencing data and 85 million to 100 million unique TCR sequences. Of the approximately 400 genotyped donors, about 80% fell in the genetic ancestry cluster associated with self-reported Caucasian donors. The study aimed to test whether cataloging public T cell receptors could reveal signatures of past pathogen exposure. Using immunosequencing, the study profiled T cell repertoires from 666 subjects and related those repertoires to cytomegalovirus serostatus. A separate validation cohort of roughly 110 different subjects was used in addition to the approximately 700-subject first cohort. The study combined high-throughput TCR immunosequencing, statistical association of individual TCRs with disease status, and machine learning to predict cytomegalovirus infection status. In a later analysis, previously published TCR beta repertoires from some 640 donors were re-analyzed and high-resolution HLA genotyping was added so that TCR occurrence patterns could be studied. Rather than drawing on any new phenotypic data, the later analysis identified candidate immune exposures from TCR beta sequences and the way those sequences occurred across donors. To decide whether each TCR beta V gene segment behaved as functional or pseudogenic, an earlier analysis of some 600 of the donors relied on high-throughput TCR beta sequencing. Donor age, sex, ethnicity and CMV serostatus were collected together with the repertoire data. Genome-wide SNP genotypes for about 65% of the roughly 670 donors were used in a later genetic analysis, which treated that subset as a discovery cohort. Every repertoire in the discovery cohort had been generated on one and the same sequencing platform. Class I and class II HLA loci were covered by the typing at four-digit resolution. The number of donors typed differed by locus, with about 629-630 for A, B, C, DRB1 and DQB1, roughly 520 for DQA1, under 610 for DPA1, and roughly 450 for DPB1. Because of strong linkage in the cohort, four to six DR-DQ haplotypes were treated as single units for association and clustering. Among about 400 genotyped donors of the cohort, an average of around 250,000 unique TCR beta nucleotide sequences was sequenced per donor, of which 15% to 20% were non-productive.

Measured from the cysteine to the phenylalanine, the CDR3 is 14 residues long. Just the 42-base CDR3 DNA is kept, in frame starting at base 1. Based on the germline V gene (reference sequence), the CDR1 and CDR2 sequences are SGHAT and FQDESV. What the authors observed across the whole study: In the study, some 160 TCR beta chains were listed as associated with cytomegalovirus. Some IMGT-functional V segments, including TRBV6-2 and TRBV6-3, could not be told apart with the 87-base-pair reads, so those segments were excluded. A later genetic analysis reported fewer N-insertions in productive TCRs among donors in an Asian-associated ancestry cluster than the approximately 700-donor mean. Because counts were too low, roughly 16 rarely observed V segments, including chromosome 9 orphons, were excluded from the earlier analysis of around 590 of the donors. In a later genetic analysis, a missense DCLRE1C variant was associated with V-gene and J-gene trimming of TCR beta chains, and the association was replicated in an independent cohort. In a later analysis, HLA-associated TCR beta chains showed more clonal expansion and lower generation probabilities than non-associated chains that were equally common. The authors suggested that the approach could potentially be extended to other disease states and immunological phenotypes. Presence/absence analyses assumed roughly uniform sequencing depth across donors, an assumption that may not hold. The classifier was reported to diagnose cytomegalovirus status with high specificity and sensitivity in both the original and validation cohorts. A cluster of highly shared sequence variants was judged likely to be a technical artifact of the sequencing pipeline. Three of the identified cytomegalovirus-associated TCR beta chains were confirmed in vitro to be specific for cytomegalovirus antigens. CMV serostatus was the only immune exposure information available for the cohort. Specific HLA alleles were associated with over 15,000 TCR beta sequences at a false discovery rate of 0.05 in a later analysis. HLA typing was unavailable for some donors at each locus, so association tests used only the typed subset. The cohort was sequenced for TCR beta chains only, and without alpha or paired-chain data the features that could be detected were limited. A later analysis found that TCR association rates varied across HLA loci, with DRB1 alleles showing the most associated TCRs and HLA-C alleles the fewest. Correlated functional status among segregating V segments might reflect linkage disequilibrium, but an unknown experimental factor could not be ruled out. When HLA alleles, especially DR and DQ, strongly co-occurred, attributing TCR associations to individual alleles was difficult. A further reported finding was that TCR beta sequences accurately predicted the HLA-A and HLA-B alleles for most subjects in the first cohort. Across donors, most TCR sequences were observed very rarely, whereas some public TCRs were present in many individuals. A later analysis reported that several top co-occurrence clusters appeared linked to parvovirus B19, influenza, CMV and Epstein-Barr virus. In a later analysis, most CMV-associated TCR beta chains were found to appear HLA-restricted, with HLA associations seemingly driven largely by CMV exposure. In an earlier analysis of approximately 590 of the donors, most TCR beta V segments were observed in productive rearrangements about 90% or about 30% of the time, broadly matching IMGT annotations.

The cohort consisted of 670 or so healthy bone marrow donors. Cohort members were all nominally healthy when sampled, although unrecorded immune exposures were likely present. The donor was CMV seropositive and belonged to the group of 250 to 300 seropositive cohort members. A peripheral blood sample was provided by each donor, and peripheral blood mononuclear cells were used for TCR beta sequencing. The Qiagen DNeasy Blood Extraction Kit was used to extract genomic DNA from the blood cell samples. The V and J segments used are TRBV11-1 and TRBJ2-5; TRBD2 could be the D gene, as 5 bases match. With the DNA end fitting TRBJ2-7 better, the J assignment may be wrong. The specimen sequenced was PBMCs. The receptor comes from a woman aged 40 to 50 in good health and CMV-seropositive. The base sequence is TGTGCCAGCAGCGCCCGGGATAAACCCTACGAGCAGTACTTC. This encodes CASSARDKPYEQYF.